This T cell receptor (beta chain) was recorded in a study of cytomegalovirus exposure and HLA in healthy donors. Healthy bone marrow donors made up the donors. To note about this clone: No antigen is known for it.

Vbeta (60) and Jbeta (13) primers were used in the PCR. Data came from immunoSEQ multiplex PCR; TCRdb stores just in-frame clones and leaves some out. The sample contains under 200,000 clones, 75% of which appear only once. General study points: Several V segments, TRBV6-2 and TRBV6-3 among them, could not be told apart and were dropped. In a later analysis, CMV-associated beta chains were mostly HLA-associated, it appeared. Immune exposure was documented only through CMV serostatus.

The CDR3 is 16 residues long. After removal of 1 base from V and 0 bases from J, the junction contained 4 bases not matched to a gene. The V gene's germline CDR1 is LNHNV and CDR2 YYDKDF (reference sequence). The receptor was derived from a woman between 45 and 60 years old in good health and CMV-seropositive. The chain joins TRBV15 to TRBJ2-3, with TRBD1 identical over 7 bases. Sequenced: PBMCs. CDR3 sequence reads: CATSRAGQKSTDTQYF. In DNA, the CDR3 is TGTGCCACCAGCAGAGCGGGACAGAAAAGCACAGATACGCAGTATTTT.